One sample yielded the 3 T cell receptor beta chains listed below, sequenced in a study of T cells expressing NK-cell markers. TCRdb re-called the 5' RACE reads; one entry per CDR3 protein, DNA not given. This sample contains a few hundred thousand distinct CDR3 sequences. Sequencing was done on a sample of blood T cells: a sorted CD56 or NKG2C T cell subset, CD4+ or CD8+ T cells, or bulk PBMC T cells (not recorded which). The source is a man between 18 and 35 years old in good health.

The CDR3 region is CASSLGTSGFRTGELFF. The V and J genes are TRBV12-3 or TRBV12-4 and TRBJ2-2; TCRdb outputs TRBD2, but without DNA this stays unchecked. There are 17 residues in the CDR3.

V gene TRBV5-5 combines with J gene TRBJ2-2. Per germline, CDR1 SGHKS and CDR2 YYEKEE (reference sequence). This CDR3 region has 14 residues. The CDR3 here is CASSSYTDTGELFF. The variable domain in full, completed from reference TRBV5-5 and TRBJ2-2, reads DAGVTQSPTHLIKTRGQQVTLRCSPISGHKSVSWYQQVLGQGPQFIFQYYEKEERGRGNFPDRFSARQFPNYSSELNVNALLLGDSALYLCASSSYTDTGELFFGEGSRLTVL.

The rearrangement uses TRBV15 and TRBJ1-5; the TCRdb D gene call, TRBD1, has no DNA to confirm it. Germline CDR1 LNHNV, CDR2 YYDKDF (reference sequence). This CDR3 has 16 amino acids. CDR3 sequence reads: CATSLRTGKGNQPQHF.